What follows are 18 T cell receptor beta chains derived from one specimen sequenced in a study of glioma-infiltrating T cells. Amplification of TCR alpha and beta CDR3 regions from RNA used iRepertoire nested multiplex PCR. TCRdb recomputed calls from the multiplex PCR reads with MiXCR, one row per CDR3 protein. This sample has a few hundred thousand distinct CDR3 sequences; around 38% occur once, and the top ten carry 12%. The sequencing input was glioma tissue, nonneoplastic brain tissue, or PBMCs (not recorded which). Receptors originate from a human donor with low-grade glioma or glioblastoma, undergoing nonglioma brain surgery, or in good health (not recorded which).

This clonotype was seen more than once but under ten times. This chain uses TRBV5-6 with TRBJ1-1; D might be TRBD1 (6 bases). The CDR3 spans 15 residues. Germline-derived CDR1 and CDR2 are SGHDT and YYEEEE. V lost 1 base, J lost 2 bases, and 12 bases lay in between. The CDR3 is CASSLTAGANTEAFF. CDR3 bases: TGTGCCAGCAGCTTGACTGCGGGGGCCAACACTGAAGCTTTCTTT.

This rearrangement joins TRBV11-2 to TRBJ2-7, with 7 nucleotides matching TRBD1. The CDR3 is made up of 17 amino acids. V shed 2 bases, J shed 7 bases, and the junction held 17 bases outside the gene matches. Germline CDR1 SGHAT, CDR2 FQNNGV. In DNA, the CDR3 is TGTGCCAGCAGCTTATTAAGGGGGACAGTTGGTTCCTGGGAGCAGTACTTC. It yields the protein CASSLLRGTVGSWEQYF.

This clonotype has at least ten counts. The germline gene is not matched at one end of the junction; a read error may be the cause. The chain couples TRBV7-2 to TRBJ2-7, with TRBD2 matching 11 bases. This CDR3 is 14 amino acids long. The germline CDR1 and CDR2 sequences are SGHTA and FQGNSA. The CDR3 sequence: CASSLAGGTYEQYF. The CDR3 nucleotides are TGTGCCAGCAGTTTAGCGGGAGGGACCTACGAGCAGTACTTC.

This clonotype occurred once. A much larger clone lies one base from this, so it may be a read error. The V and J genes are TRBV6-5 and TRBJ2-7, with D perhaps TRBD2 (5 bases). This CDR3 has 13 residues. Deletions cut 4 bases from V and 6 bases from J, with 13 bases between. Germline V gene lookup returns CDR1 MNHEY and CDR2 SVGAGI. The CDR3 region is CASSSSGTCEQYF. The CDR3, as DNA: TGTGCCAGCAGTTCCAGCGGAACCTGCGAGCAGTACTTC.

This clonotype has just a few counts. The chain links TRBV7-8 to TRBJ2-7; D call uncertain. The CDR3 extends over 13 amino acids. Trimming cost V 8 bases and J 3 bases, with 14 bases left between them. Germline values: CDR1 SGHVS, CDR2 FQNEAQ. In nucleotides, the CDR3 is TGTGCCAGCTCACTTAGCTCACTCTACGAGCAGTACTTC. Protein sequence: CASSLSSLYEQYF.

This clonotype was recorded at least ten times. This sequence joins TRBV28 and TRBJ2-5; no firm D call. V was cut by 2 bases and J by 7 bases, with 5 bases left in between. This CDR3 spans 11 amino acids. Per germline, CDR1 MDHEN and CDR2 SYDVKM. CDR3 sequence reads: CASSLIGTQYF. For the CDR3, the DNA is TGTGCCAGCAGTTTAATCGGGACCCAGTACTTC. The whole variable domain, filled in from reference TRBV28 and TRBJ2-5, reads DVKVTQSSRYLVKRTGEKVFLECVQDMDHENMFWYRQDPGLGLRLIYFSYDVKMKEKGDIPEGYSVSREKKERFSLILESASTNQTSMYLCASSLIGTQYFGPGTRLLVL.

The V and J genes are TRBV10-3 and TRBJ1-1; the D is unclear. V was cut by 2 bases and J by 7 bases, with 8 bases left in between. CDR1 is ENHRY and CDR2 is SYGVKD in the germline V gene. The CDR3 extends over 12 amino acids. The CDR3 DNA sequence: TGTGCCATCAGTGAGGTGTCAGGTGAAGCTTTCTTT. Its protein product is CAISEVSGEAFF.

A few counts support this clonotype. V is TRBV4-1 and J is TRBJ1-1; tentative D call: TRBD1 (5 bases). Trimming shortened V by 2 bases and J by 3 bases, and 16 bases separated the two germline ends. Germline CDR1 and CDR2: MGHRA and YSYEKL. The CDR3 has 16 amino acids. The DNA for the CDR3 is TGCGCCAGCAGCCAATCAGAGCAGGGAGGCGACACTGAAGCTTTCTTT. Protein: CASSQSEQGGDTEAFF.

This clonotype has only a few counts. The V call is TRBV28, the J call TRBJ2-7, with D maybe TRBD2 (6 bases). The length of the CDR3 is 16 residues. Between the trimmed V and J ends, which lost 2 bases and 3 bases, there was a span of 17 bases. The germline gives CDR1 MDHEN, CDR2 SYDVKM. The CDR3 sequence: CASSLPLGGSDYEQYF. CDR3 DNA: TGTGCCAGCAGTTTACCACTCGGGGGTTCGGACTACGAGCAGTACTTC.

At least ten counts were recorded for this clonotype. As DNA, the CDR3 is TGTGCCAGCAGGCCGGATGCCTACGAGCAGTACTTC. Amino acid sequence: CASRPDAYEQYF. This chain joins TRBV28 and TRBJ2-7; D is uncertain. Germline values: CDR1 MDHEN, CDR2 SYDVKM. The CDR3 is made up of 12 amino acids. V lost 6 bases to trimming and J lost 2 bases, with 8 bases between them.

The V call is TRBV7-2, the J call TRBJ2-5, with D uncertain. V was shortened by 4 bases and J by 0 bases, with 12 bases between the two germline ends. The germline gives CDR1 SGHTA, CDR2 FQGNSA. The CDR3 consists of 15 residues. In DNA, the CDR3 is TGTGCCAGCAGCTCGAAGACATGGTACCAAGAGACCCAGTACTTC. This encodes CASSSKTWYQETQYF.

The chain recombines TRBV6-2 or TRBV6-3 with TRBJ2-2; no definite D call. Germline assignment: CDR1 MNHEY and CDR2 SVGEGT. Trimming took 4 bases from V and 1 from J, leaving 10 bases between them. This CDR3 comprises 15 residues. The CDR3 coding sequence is TGTGCCAGCAGTTTTGGTGCAGGGAACACCGGGGAGCTGTTTTTT. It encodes CASSFGAGNTGELFF.

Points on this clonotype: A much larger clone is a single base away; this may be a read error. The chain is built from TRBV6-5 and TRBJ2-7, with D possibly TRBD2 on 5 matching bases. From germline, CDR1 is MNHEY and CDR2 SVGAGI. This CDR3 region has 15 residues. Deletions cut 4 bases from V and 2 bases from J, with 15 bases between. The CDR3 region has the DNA TGTGCCAGCAGTTCCGGACTGAGATATACCTACGAGCAGTACTTC. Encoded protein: CASSSGLRYTYEQYF.

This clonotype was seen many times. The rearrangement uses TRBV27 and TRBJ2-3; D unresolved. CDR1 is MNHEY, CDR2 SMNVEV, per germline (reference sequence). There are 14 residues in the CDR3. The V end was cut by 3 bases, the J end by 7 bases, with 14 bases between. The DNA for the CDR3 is TGTGCCAGCAGTTTTATTCCGGATGGGCATACGCAGTATTTT. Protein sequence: CASSFIPDGHTQYF.

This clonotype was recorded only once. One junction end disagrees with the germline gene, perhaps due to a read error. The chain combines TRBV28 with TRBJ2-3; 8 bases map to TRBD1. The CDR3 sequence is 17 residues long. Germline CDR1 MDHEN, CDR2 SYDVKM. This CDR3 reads CASSPWGGRGLTDTQCF. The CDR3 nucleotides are TGTGCCAGCAGTCCGTGGGGAGGCAGGGGGCTGACAGATACGCAGTGTTTT.

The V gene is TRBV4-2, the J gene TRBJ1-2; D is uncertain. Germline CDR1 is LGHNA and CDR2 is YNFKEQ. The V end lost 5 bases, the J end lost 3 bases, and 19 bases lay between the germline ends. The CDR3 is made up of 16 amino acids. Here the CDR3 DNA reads TGTGCCAGCAGCTTGGGCACAGCCCCCTTTGACTATGGCTACACCTTC. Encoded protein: CASSLGTAPFDYGYTF.

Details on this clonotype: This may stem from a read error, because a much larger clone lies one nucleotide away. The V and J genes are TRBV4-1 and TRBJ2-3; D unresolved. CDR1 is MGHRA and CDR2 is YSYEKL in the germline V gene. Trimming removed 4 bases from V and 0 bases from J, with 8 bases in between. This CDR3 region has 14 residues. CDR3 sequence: CASSPVVSTDTQYF. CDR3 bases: TGCGCCAGCAGCCCGGTGGTGAGCACAGATACGCAGTATTTT.

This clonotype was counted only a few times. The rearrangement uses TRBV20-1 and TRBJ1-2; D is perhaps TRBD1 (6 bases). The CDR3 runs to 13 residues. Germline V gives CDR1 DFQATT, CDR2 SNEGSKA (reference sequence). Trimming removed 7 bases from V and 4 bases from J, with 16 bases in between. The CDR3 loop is CSGVAGDLYGYTF. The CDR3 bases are TGCAGTGGCGTAGCAGGGGATCTCTATGGCTACACCTTC.